This is a list of T cell receptor beta chains from one sample in a study of T cells in Graves' hyperthyroidism and ophthalmopathy. TCRdb recomputed calls from the multiplex PCR reads with MiXCR, one row per CDR3 protein. The sample holds roughly 170,000 distinct CDR3 sequences, about 9.4% seen once. Material for sequencing was blood. The receptors here all came from a woman aged 18-35 years with Graves' hyperthyroidism that later progressed to Graves' ophthalmopathy. Each CDR3 is given with its conserved first and last residue. D genes are given only for firm matches. Expanded clones get a size class; other rows say once, few or many, or leave the size out.

D	size	V	J	CDR3	DNA
TRBD1	many	TRBV6-1	TRBJ1-5	CASRDWTGDSNQPQHF	TGTGCCAGCAGGGATTGGACAGGGGATAGCAATCAGCCCCAGCATTTT
NA	many	TRBV11-2	TRBJ2-7	CASSLDLLVGYEQYF	TGTGCCAGCAGCTTAGATCTTCTCGTTGGCTACGAGCAGTACTTC
TRBD1	few	TRBV19	TRBJ2-5	CASTTPGTEETQYF	TGTGCCAGTACCACTCCCGGGACAGAAGAGACCCAGTACTTC
TRBD2	many	TRBV11-1	TRBJ2-1	CATLGGLADNEQFF	TGTGCCACCCTAGGGGGACTAGCGGACAATGAGCAGTTCTTC
NA	many	TRBV11-3	TRBJ2-2	CASSLGRRSGVDTGELFF	TGTGCCAGCAGCTTAGGCCGTCGGTCAGGGGTCGACACCGGGGAGCTGTTTTTT
NA	few	TRBV10-3	TRBJ2-2	CAISDLMSGELFF	TGTGCCATCAGTGACCTGATGTCCGGGGAGCTGTTTTTT
NA	NA	TRBV3-1	TRBJ2-3	CASSPGDRLLGDTQYF	TGTGCCAGCAGCCCAGGAGACAGGTTGTTAGGAGATACGCAGTATTTT
NA	many	TRBV30	TRBJ1-1	CAWSRGAEAFF	TGTGCCTGGAGTCGGGGGGCTGAAGCTTTCTTT
TRBD1	NA	TRBV5-4	TRBJ1-2	CASSLRGQGVIGYTF	TGTGCCAGCAGCTTGAGGGGACAGGGGGTTATTGGCTACACCTTC
NA	many	TRBV2	TRBJ2-5	CASKRDPGGETQYF	TGTGCCAGCAAGCGGGACCCGGGGGGCGAGACCCAGTACTTC
NA	many	TRBV6-1	TRBJ2-7	CASSELYEQYF	TGTGCCAGCAGTGAACTCTACGAGCAGTACTTC